This T cell receptor (beta chain) was sequenced for a study of blood T cell repertoires in COVID-19. CDR3 length: 15 residues. Germline loops: CDR1 LGHDT, CDR2 YNNKEL (reference sequence). Trimming pared 4 bases from V and 11 bases from J, leaving 23 bases between. Produced via immunoSEQ multiplex PCR; TCRdb's table is partial and in-frame only. The table shows 310,000 or so clones, with 80% to 90% occurring only once. V and J are TRBV3-1 (or the pseudogene TRBV3-2) and TRBJ1-1; no definite D call. Sequencing used peripheral blood. The TCR sequence derives from a man between 25 and 39 years old with COVID-19, enrolled during active disease. CDR3 in amino acids: CASSRAYLTAAEAFF. The CDR3 nucleotides are TGTGCCAGCAGCCGTGCATATTTGACCGCCGCGGAGGCTTTCTTT.